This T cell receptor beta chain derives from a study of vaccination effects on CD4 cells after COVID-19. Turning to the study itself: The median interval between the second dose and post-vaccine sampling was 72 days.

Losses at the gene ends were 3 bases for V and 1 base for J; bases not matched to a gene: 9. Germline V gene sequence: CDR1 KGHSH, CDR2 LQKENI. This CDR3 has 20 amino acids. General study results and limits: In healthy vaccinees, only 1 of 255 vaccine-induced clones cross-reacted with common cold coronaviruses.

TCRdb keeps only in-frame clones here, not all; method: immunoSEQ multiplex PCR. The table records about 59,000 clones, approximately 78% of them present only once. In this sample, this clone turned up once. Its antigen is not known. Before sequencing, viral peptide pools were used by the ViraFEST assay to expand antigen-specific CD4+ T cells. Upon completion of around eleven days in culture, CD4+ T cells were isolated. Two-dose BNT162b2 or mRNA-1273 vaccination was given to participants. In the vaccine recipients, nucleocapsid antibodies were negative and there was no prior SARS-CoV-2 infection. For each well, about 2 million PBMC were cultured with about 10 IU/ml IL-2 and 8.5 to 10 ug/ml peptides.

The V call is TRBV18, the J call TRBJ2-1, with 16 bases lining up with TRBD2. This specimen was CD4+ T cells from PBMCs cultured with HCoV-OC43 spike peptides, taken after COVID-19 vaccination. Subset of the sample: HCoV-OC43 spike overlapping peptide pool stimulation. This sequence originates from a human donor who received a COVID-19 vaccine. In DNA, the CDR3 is TGTGCCAGCTCACCGAGCCCGGGACTAGCGGGGGGGCTTTCCTACAATGAGCAGTTCTTC. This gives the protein CASSPSPGLAGGLSYNEQFF.